This entry describes one T cell receptor beta chain. The sample is drawn from a study of blood T cell repertoires in COVID-19. In the study overall: PBMCs, B-cell-depleted T cells, or T cells were the source of the cDNA or gDNA that made up the material.

TCRdb's table, derived via immunoSEQ multiplex PCR, lists solely in-frame clones and lacks some. The sample consists of 200,000 to 300,000 clones, more than 75% of them appearing once. The germline V and J ends were trimmed by 6 bases and 4 bases, with 13 bases remaining between them. CDR3 length: 12 residues. The germline gives CDR1 SQVTM, CDR2 ANQGSEA. The sample was peripheral blood. The chain is built from TRBV29-1 and TRBJ2-7; D remains ambiguous. The TCR comes from a woman aged 50 to 65 with acute or convalescent COVID-19. The chain's CDR3 is CSVGGFEYEQYF. In nucleotides, the CDR3 is TGCAGCGTGGGCGGCTTTGAGTACGAGCAGTACTTC.